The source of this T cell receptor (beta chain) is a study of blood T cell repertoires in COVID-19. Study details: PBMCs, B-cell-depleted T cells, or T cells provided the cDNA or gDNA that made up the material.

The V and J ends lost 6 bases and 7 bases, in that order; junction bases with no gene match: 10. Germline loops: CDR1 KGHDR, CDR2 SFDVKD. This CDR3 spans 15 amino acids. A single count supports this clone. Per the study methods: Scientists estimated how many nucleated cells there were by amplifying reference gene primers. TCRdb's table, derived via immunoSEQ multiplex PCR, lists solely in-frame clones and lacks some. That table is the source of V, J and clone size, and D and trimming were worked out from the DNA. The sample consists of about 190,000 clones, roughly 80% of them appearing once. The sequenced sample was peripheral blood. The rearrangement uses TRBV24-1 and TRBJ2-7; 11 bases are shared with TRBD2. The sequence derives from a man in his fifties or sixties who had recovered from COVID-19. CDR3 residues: CATSSLLAGGGEQYF. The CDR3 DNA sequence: TGTGCCACCAGTAGTCTCCTAGCGGGAGGTGGGGAGCAGTACTTC.